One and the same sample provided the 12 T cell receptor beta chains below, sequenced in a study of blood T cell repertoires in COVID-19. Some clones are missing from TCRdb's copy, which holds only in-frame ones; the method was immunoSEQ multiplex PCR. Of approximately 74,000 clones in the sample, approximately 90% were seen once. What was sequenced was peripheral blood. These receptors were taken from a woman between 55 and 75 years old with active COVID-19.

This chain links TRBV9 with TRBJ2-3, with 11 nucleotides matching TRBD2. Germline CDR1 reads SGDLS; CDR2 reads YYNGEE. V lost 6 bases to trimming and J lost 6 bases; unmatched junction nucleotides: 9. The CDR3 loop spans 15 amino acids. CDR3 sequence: CASTISGRAGDTQYF. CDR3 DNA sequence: TGTGCCAGCACCATTAGCGGGAGGGCCGGGGATACGCAGTATTTT. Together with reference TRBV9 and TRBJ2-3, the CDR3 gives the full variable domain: DSGVTQTPKHLITATGQRVTLRCSPRSGDLSVYWYQQSLDQGLQFLIQYYNGEERAKGNILERFSAQQFPDLHSELNLSSLELGDSALYFCASTISGRAGDTQYFGPGTRLTVL.

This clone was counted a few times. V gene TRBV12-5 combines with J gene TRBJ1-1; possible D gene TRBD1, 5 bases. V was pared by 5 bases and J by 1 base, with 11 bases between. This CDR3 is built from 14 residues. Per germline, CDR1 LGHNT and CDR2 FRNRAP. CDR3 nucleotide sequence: TGTGCTAGTGGTCCATCCACAGGGAACACTGAAGCTTTCTTT. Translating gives CASGPSTGNTEAFF.

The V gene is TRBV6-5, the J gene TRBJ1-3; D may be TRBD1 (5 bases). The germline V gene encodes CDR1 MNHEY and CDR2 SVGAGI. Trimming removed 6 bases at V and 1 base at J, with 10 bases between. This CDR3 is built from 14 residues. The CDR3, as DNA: TGTGCCAGCAGCTCGACAGCTTCTGGAAACACCATATATTTT. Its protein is CASSSTASGNTIYF.

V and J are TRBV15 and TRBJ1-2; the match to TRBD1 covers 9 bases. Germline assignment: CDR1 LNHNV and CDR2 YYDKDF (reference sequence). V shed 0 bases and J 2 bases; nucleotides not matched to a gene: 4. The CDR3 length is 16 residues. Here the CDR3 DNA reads TGTGCCACCAGCAGAGAAGGGACAGGGTTCAACTATGGCTACACCTTC. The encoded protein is CATSREGTGFNYGYTF.

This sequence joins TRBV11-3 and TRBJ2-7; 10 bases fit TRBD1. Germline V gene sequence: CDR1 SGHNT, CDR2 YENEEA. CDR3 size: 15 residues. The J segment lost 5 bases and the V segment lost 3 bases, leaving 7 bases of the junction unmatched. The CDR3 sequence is CASSLEGTGVNEQYF. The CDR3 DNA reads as TGTGCCAGCAGCTTGGAAGGGACAGGGGTAAACGAGCAGTACTTC.

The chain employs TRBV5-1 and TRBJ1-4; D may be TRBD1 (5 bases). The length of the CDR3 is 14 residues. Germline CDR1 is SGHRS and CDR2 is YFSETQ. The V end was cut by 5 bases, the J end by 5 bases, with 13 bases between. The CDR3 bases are TGCGCCAGCAGACCCGGGGGGATGAATGAAAAACTGTTTTTT. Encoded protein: CASRPGGMNEKLFF.

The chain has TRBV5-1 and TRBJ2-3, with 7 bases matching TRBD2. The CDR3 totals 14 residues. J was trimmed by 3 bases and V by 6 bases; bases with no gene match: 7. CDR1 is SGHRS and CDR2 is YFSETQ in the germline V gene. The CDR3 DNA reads TGCGCCAGCACTGTGGGAGGGCAAACAGATACGCAGTATTTT. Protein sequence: CASTVGGQTDTQYF.

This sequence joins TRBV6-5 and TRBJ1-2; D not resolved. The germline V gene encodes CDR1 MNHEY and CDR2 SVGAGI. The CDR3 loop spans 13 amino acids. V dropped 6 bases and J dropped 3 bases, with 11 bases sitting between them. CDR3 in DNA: TGTGCCAGCAGGAAGGAGGGCTACTATGGCTACACCTTC. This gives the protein CASRKEGYYGYTF.

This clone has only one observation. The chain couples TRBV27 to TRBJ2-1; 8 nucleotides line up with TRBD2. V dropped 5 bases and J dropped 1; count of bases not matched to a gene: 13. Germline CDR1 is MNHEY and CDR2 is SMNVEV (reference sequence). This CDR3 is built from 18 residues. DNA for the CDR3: TGTGCCAGCAGTGGGGGACTAGGTAAAACTAGTTCCTACAATGAGCAGTTCTTC. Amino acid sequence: CASSGGLGKTSSYNEQFF.

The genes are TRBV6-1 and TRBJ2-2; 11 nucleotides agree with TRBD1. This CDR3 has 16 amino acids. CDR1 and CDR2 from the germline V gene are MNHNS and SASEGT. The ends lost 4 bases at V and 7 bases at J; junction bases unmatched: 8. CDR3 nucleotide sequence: TGTGCCAGCAGTGTACGGACAGGGGGCCTCGGCGGGGAGCTGTTTTTT. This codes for CASSVRTGGLGGELFF.

CDR3 nucleotide sequence: TGTGCCTGGAGAAGTGGGCTGGTGAACACCGGGGAGCTGTTTTTT. It yields the protein CAWRSGLVNTGELFF. This chain joins TRBV30 and TRBJ2-2, with unresolved D. The length of the CDR3 is 15 residues. Trimming stripped 3 bases from V and 1 base from J, with 12 bases between. CDR1 and CDR2 (germline): GTSNPN, SVGIG (reference sequence). Full variable domain (outside the CDR3, taken from reference TRBV30 and TRBJ2-2): SQTIHQWPATLVQPVGSPLSLECTVEGTSNPNLYWYRQAAGRGLQLLFYSVGIGQISSEVPQNLSASRPQDRQFILSSKKLLLSDSGFYLCAWRSGLVNTGELFFGEGSRLTVL.

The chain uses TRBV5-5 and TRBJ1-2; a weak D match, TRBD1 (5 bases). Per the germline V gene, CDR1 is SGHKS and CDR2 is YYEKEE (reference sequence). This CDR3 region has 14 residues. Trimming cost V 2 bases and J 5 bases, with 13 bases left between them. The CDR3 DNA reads TGTGCCAGCAGCTTTTCCTGGCAGGGATATGGCTACACCTTC. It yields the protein CASSFSWQGYGYTF.